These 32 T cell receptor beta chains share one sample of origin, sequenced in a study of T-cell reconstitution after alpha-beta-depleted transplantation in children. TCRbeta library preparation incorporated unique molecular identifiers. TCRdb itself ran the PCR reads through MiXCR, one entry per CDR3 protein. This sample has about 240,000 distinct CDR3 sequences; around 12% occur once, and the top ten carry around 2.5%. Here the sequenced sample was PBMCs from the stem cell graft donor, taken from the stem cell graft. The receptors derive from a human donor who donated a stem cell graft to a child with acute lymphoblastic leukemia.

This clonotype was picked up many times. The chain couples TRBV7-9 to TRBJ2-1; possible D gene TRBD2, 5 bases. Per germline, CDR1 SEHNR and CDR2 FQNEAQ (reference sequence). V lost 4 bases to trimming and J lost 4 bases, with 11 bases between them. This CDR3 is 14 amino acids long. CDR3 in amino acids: CASSSSRGYNEQFF. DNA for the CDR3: TGTGCCAGCAGCTCATCTCGAGGGTACAATGAGCAGTTCTTC.

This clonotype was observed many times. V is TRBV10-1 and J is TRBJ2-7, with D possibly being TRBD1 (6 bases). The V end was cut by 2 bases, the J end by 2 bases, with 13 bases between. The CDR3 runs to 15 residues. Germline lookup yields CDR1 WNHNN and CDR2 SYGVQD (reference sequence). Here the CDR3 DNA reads TGCGCCAGCAGTGAGACCCCGGACAGTGCCTACGAGCAGTACTTC. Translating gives CASSETPDSAYEQYF.

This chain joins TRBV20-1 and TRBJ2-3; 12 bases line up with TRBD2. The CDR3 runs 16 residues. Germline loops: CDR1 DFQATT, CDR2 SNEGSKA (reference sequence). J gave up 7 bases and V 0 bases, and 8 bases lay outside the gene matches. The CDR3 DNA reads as TGCAGTGCTAGAGATGTCCCTAGCGGGGGGGCTAATACGCAGTATTTT. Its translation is CSARDVPSGGANTQYF.

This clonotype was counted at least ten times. CDR3 bases: TGTGCCAGCAGCCCACAAGACGTTTCGGGTCAGCCCCAGCATTTT. It specifies CASSPQDVSGQPQHF. V gene TRBV7-2 combines with J gene TRBJ1-5, with D uncertain. The V gene lost 5 bases and the J gene lost 6 bases, with 17 bases spanning the gap. The CDR3 is 15 residues long. Germline CDR1 reads SGHTA; CDR2 reads FQGNSA.

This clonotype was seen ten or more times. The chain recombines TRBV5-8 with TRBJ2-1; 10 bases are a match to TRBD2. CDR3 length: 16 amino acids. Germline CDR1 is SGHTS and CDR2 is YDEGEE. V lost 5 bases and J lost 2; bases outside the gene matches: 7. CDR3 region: CASRLKGLATYNEQFF. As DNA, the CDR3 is TGTGCCAGCAGGCTAAAGGGACTAGCGACCTACAATGAGCAGTTCTTC.

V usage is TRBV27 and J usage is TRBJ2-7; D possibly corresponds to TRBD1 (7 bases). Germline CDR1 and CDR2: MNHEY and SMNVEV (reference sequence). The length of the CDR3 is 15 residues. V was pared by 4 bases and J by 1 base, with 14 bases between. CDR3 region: CASSSQGGFSYEQYF. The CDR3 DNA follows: TGTGCCAGCAGTTCCCAGGGGGGCTTTTCCTACGAGCAGTACTTC.

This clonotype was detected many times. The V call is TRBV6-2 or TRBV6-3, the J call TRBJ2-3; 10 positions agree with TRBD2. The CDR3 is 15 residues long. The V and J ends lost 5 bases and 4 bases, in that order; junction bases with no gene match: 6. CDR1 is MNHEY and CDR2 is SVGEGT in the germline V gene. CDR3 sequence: CASSPSGGAPDTQYF. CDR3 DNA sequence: TGTGCCAGCAGTCCCAGCGGGGGGGCACCAGATACGCAGTATTTT.

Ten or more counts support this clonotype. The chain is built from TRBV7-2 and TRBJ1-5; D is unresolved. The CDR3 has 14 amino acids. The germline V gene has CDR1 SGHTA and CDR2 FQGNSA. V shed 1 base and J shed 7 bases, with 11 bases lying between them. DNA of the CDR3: TGTGCCAGCAGCTTAGAGGGCAGTCTACAGCCCCAGCATTTT. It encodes CASSLEGSLQPQHF.

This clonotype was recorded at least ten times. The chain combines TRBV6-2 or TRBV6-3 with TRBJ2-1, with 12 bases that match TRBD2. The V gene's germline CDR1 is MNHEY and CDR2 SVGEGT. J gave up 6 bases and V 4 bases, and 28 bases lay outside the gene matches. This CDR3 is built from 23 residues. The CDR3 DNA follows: TGTGCCAGCAGTTCCCCGCTAGCGGGAGGGCCTGGCGTCTGGGGGATTGTGAGCAATGAGCAGTTCTTC. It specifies CASSSPLAGGPGVWGIVSNEQFF.

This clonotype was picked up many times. The CDR3 sequence: CASSQDARAQLFF. CDR3 coding DNA: TGCGCCAGCAGCCAAGATGCCAGGGCGCAACTGTTTTTT. The genes are TRBV4-3 and TRBJ1-4; D perhaps matches TRBD1 (5 bases). V was trimmed by 0 bases and J by 12 bases, leaving 11 bases between them. The CDR3 loop spans 13 amino acids. Germline CDR1 reads LGHNA; CDR2 reads YSLEER.

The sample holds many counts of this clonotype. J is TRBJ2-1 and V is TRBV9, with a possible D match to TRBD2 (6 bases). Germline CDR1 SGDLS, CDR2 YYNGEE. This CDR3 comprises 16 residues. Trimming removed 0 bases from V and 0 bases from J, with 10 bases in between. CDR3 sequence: CASSVGSGSSYNEQFF. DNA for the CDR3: TGTGCCAGCAGCGTAGGTAGCGGAAGCTCCTACAATGAGCAGTTCTTC.

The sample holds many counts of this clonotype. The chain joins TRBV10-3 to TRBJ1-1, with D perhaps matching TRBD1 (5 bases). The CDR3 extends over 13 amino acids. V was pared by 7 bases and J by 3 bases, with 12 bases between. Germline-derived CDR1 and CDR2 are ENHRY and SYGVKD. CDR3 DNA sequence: TGTGCCATCAAAGCCAGGGAGGACACTGAAGCTTTCTTT. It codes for CAIKAREDTEAFF.

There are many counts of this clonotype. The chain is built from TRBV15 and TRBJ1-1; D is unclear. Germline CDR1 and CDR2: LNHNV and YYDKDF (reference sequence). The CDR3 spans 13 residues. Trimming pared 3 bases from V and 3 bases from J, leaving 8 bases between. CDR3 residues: CATSSLKDTEAFF. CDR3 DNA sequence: TGTGCCACCAGCAGCCTCAAGGACACTGAAGCTTTCTTT.

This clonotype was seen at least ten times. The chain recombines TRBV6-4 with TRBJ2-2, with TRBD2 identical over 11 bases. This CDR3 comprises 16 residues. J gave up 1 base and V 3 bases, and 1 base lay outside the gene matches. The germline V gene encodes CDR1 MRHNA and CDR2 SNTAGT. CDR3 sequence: CASSETSGENTGELFF. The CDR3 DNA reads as TGTGCCAGCAGTGAGACTAGCGGGGAGAACACCGGGGAGCTGTTTTTT.

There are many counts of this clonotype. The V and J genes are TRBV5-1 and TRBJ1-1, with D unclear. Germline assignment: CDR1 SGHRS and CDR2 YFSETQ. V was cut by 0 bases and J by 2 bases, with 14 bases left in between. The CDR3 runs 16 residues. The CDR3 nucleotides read TGCGCCAGCAGCTTGGAATCGGCGGGGATTAACACTGAAGCTTTCTTT. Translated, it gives CASSLESAGINTEAFF.

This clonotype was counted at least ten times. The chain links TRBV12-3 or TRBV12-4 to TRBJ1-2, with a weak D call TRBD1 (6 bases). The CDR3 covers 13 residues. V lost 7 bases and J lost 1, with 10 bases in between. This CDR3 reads CASTLGGNYGYTF. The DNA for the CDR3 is TGTGCCAGCACTCTAGGGGGTAACTATGGCTACACCTTC.

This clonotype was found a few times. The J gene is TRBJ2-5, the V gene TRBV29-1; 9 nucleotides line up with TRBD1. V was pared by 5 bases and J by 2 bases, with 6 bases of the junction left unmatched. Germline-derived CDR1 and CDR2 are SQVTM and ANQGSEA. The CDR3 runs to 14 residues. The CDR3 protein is CSVRGQGRQETQYF. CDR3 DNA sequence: TGCAGCGTTCGTGGACAGGGGAGGCAAGAGACCCAGTACTTC. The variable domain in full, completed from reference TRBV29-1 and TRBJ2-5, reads SAVISQKPSRDICQRGTSLTIQCQVDSQVTMMFWYRQQPGQSLTLIATANQGSEATYESGFVIDKFPISRPNLTFSTLTVSNMSPEDSSIYLCSVRGQGRQETQYFGPGTRLLVL.

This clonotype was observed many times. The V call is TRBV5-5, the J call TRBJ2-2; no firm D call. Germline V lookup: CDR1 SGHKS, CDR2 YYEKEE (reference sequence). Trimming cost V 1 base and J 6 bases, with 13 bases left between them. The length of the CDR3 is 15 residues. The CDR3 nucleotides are TGTGCCAGCAGCTTGAGGTACGGCGCTCCCGGGGAGCTGTTTTTT. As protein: CASSLRYGAPGELFF.

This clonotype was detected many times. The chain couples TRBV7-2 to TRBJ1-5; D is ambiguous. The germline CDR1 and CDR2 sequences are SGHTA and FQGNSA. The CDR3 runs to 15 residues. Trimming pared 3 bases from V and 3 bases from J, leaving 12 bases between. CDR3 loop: CASSFVRAPNQPQHF. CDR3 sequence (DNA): TGTGCCAGCAGCTTTGTCCGGGCCCCCAATCAGCCCCAGCATTTT.

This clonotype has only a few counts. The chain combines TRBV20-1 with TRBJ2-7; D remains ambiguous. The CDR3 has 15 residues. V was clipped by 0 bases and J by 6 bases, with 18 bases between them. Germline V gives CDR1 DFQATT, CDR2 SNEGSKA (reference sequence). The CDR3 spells CSARDFRQQSGEQYF. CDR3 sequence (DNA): TGCAGTGCTAGAGATTTCCGGCAGCAATCGGGCGAGCAGTACTTC.

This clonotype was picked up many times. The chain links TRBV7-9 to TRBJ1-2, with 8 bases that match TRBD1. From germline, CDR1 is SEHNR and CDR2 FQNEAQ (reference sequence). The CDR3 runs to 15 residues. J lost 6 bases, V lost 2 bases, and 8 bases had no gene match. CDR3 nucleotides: TGTGCCAGCAGCTTAAACCAGGGGGCGGAAAATGGCTACACCTTC. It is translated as CASSLNQGAENGYTF.

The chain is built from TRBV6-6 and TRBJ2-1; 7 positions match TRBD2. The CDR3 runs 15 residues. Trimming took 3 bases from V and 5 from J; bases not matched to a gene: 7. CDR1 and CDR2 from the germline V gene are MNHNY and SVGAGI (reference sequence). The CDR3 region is CASSYIQRGDNEQFF. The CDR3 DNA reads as TGTGCCAGCAGTTATATCCAGCGGGGTGACAATGAGCAGTTCTTC.

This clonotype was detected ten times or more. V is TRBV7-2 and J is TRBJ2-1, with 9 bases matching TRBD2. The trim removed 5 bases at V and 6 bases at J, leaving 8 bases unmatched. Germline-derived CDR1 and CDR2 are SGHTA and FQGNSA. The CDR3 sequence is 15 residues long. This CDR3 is CASSHGTSLSNEQFF. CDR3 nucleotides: TGTGCCAGCAGCCACGGGACTAGCTTGAGCAATGAGCAGTTCTTC.

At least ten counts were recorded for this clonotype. CDR3 DNA: TGTGCCAGCTCACCACGGAGAGGGGATGGCTACACCTTC. As protein: CASSPRRGDGYTF. V and J are TRBV18 and TRBJ1-2; maybe TRBD1 (5 bases). V lost 1 base to trimming and J lost 6 bases, with 9 bases between them. This CDR3 comprises 13 residues. From germline, CDR1 is KGHSH and CDR2 LQKENI.

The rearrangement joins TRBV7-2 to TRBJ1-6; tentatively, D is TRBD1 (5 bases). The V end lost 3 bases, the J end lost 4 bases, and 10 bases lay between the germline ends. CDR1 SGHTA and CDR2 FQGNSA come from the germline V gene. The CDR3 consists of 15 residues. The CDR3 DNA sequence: TGTGCCAGCAGCTTCCAGGGACTGTATAATTCACCCCTCCACTTT. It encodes CASSFQGLYNSPLHF. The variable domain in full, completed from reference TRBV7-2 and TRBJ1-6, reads GAGVSQSPSNKVTEKGKDVELRCDPISGHTALYWYRQSLGQGLEFLIYFQGNSAPDKSGLPSDRFSAERTGGSVSTLTIQRTQQEDSAVYLCASSFQGLYNSPLHFGNGTRLTVT.

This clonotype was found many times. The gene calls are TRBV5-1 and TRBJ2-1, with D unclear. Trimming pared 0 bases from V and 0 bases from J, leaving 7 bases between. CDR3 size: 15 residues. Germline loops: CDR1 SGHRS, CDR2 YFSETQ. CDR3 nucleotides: TGCGCCAGCAGCTTGGGGGCAAGCTCCTACAATGAGCAGTTCTTC. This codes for CASSLGASSYNEQFF.

CDR3 in DNA: TGTGCCAGCAGCTTGTCGGCTAGCAGGGGCAGTAGCGACGAGCAGTACTTC. Translation: CASSLSASRGSSDEQYF. J is TRBJ2-7 and V is TRBV5-5, with a tentative D call TRBD1 (6 bases). The CDR3 runs to 17 residues. The germline V gene has CDR1 SGHKS and CDR2 YYEKEE (reference sequence). V gave up 1 base and J gave up 5 bases, with 22 bases separating them.

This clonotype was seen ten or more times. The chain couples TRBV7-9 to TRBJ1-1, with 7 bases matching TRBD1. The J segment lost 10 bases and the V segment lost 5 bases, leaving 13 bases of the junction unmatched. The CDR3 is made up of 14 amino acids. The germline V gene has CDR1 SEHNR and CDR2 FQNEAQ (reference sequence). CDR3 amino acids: CASSHQGDPGRAFF. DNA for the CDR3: TGTGCCAGCAGCCATCAGGGGGACCCAGGACGAGCTTTCTTT.

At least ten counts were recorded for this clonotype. CDR3 DNA: TGCAGTGCTAGAGTTGGTGGTCAGGGGAATTCACCCCTCCACTTT. Amino acid sequence: CSARVGGQGNSPLHF. The rearrangement links TRBV20-1 to TRBJ1-6; D might be TRBD1 (6 bases). Germline V gives CDR1 DFQATT, CDR2 SNEGSKA (reference sequence). Trimming removed 1 base at V and 7 bases at J, with 14 bases between. The CDR3 is 15 amino acids.

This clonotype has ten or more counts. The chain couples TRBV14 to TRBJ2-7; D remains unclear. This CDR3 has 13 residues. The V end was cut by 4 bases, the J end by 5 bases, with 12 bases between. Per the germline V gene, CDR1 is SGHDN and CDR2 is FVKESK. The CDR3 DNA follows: TGTGCCAGCAGCCCCTTCGAAACGGACGAGCAGTACTTC. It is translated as CASSPFETDEQYF.

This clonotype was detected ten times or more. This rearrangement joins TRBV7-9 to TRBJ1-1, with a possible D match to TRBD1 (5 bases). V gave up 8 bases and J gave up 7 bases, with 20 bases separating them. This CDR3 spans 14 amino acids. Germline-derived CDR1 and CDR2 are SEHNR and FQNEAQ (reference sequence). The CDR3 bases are TGTGCCAGCGGGAGCGGGACGGCGAAAAATGAAGCTTTCTTT. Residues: CASGSGTAKNEAFF.

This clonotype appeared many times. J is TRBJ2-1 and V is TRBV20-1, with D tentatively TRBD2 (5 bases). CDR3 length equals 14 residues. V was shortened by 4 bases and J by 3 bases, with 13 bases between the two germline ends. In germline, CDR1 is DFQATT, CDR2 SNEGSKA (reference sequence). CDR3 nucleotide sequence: TGCAGTGCTAAGGCTAGCCGTCGCTACAATGAGCAGTTCTTC. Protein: CSAKASRRYNEQFF.